The 14 T cell receptor beta chains below all came from one sample that was sequenced in a study of CD8 T cells in ankylosing spondylitis. Findings of the study overall: Within ankylosing spondylitis blood, a TCR beta motif made up of under 10 highly homologous variants appeared to be characteristic.

For these receptors, no antigen is known. A single record per CDR3 protein comes from TCRdb applying MiXCR to the 5' RACE reads. The sample lists about 700,000 distinct CDR3 sequences, about 20% seen once, with around 19% in the top ten. Source material: blood, either unsorted or a sorted T cell fraction (not recorded which). All receptors come from a male donor with ankylosing spondylitis.

A few counts support this clonotype. The chain employs TRBV15 and TRBJ1-2, with D possibly being TRBD1 (5 bases). Trimming cost V 5 bases and J 3 bases, with 13 bases left between them. The CDR3 sequence is 14 residues long. In germline, CDR1 is LNHNV, CDR2 YYDKDF (reference sequence). In DNA, the CDR3 is TGTGCCACCAGCGGTCTTCTGGGGGACTATGGCTACACCTTC. It specifies CATSGLLGDYGYTF.

This chain connects TRBV7-2 to TRBJ2-7; either TRBD1 or TRBD2 may supply D (5 bases each). The CDR3 has 14 amino acids. Trimming took off 2 bases at V and 0 bases at J, with 8 bases between the two ends. CDR1 and CDR2 (germline): SGHTA, FQGNSA. CDR3 in DNA: TGTGCCAGCAGCTTAAAGGGGAGCTCCTACGAGCAGTACTTC. Its translation: CASSLKGSSYEQYF.

This clonotype came up a few times. The CDR3 loop reads CASSPTGRSGANVLTF. The CDR3 nucleotides are TGCGCCAGCAGCCCCACAGGCCGCTCTGGGGCCAACGTCCTGACTTTC. The chain links TRBV5-1 to TRBJ2-6, with TRBD1 as a possible D gene (5 bases). CDR1 and CDR2 from the germline V gene are SGHRS and YFSETQ. Deletions cut 4 bases from V and 0 bases from J, with 11 bases between. The CDR3 consists of 16 residues.

J is TRBJ2-5 and V is TRBV6-5; D uncertain. The germline CDR1 and CDR2 sequences are MNHEY and SVGAGI. The V end lost 0 bases, the J end lost 1 base, and 12 bases lay between the germline ends. The CDR3 sequence is 16 residues long. The CDR3 nucleotides are TGTGCCAGCAGTTACTCGGCTTCGGAGCTCCAAGAGACCCAGTACTTC. It translates to CASSYSASELQETQYF.

This clonotype was recorded a few times. The chain joins TRBV28 to TRBJ2-1; maybe TRBD2 (5 bases). V gave up 10 bases and J gave up 2 bases, with 15 bases separating them. CDR3 length: 14 residues. The germline CDR1 and CDR2 sequences are MDHEN and SYDVKM. CDR3 loop: CATGLRAAYNEQFF. DNA of the CDR3: TGTGCCACCGGATTGCGGGCCGCCTACAATGAGCAGTTCTTC.

This clonotype showed up just a few times. The chain employs TRBV6-5 and TRBJ2-1, with 9 bases matching TRBD2. CDR3 size: 16 residues. From germline, CDR1 is MNHEY and CDR2 SVGAGI. V gave up 2 bases and J gave up 4 bases; unmatched junction bases: 6. The DNA of the CDR3 is TGTGCCAGCAGTTACCCTAGCGGGGACCCGTACAATGAGCAGTTCTTC. It specifies CASSYPSGDPYNEQFF.

The chain carries TRBV5-1 and TRBJ1-6; maybe TRBD1 (6 bases). V was pared by 2 bases and J by 10 bases, with 10 bases between. Per the germline V gene, CDR1 is SGHRS and CDR2 is YFSETQ. The CDR3 extends over 13 amino acids. For the CDR3, the DNA is TGCGCCAGCAGCTTTAAGGGGGGATCACCCCTCCACTTT. Translating it yields CASSFKGGSPLHF. The full variable domain, rest sourced from reference TRBV5-1 and TRBJ1-6, is KAGVTQTPRYLIKTRGQQVTLSCSPISGHRSVSWYQQTPGQGLQFLFEYFSETQRNKGNFPGRFSGRQFSNSRSEMNVSTLELGDSALYLCASSFKGGSPLHFGNGTRLTVT.

This clonotype was seen many times. The V call is TRBV3-1, the J call TRBJ2-7; no clear D. Germline CDR1 LGHDT, CDR2 YNNKEL (reference sequence). Trimming shortened V by 2 bases and J by 1 base, and 3 bases separated the two germline ends. CDR3 length equals 12 residues. The CDR3 sequence is CASSQLSYEQYF. CDR3 DNA: TGTGCCAGCAGCCAACTTTCCTACGAGCAGTACTTC.

The chain couples TRBV10-3 to TRBJ2-1, with 9 nucleotides matching TRBD2. Germline V gene data show CDR1 as ENHRY and CDR2 as SYGVKD. The CDR3 totals 15 residues. V was clipped by 6 bases and J by 4 bases; unmatched bases: 7. The CDR3 bases are TGTGCCATCAGCGCCGTTACTAGCGGGTACAATGAGCAGTTCTTC. Protein product: CAISAVTSGYNEQFF.

The chain links TRBV20-1 to TRBJ1-2; 8 positions match TRBD1. J gave up 5 bases and V 0 bases, and 5 bases lay outside the gene matches. The CDR3 runs 14 residues. CDR1 DFQATT and CDR2 SNEGSKA come from the germline V gene (reference sequence). CDR3 bases: TGCAGTGCTAGAGATCGGCAGGGGGCTTATGGCTACACCTTC. Its protein is CSARDRQGAYGYTF.

This clonotype was recorded a few times. CDR3 DNA sequence: TGCGCCAGCAGCCAATCAGGGGGCGATGAAGCTTTCTTT. Amino acids: CASSQSGGDEAFF. The chain has TRBV4-1 and TRBJ1-1; 8 bases agree with TRBD1. Germline-derived CDR1 and CDR2 are MGHRA and YSYEKL. Germline trimming cut 2 bases from V and 7 bases from J; bases unmatched to any gene: 3. This CDR3 contains 13 residues.

This clonotype was seen many times. V gene TRBV20-1 combines with J gene TRBJ2-1; D not certain. Trimming stripped 0 bases from V and 13 bases from J, with 10 bases between. Germline V gives CDR1 DFQATT, CDR2 SNEGSKA (reference sequence). The CDR3 contains 11 residues. The CDR3 sequence: CSARDEDPQFF. CDR3 DNA: TGCAGTGCTAGAGATGAAGATCCCCAGTTCTTC.

The V gene is TRBV29-1, the J gene TRBJ1-4; 8 bases agree with TRBD1. Per the germline V gene, CDR1 is SQVTM and CDR2 is ANQGSEA. With 4 bases clipped from V and 8 bases from J, the junction kept 9 bases outside the gene matches. The CDR3 length is 14 residues. CDR3 sequence: CSVGLTGEREKLFF. The DNA for the CDR3 is TGCAGCGTTGGTTTGACAGGGGAGCGGGAAAAACTGTTTTTT.

A few counts support this clonotype. This chain uses TRBV3-1 with TRBJ2-7; tentatively, D is TRBD1 (6 bases). The germline V gene has CDR1 LGHDT and CDR2 YNNKEL (reference sequence). V lost 4 bases, J lost 3 bases, and 10 bases lay in between. The CDR3 extends over 13 amino acids. The CDR3 is CASSRTGIYEQYF. Here the CDR3 DNA reads TGTGCCAGCAGCCGCACAGGGATCTACGAGCAGTACTTC.